The TCR beta chain described here comes from a study of vaccination and CD4 T cells after COVID-19. The overall study: A positive SARS-CoV-2 nasal swab PCR result was recorded for each convalescent patient; about 9 were mild and one severe. Collection of post-vaccine samples followed dose two by a median about 72 days, spanning a range of 14 to 241.

CD4+ T cells that had been cultured provided DNA sequenced with the Oncomine TCR Beta short-read assay. TCRdb ran MiXCR on the PCR reads and lists one entry per CDR3 protein. This table holds more than 13,000 distinct CDR3 sequences, about 31% found once. This clonotype has only a few counts. Its cognate antigen is unknown. This CDR3 spans 17 amino acids. CDR1 MNHEY and CDR2 SMNVEV come from the germline V gene (reference sequence). The ends were cut back, 3 bases at V and 5 bases at J, with 19 bases in the middle. The treatment was: approximately nine-day PBMC culture with coronavirus spike peptide pools or control peptides (ViraFEST assay).

This TCR was recovered from a human donor with COVID-19. V gene TRBV27 combines with J gene TRBJ1-4; D gene ambiguous. The specimen was cultured CD4+ T cells from blood. The DNA for the CDR3 is TGTGCCAGCAGTTTCGGCCGCCAAAGATACTCCAATGAAAAACTGTTTTTT. Translating gives CASSFGRQRYSNEKLFF.